These 18 T cell receptor beta chains originate from one sample sequenced in a study of low-dose radiotherapy and immunotherapy resistance in tumors. Priming of first-strand cDNA relied on TRAV- and TRBV-specific primers (covering alpha and beta chains). Using a constant-region primer together with a V-primer adapter, TCRs were subjected to roughly 20 PCR cycles of amplification. MiXCR was run by TCRdb on the reads, yielding one entry per CDR3 protein. The sample carries 35,000 to 45,000 distinct CDR3 sequences, roughly 30% recorded once. Time point indicated: before trial treatment. The specimen was PBMCs, collected before treatment. The receptors were gathered from a male donor with gallbladder cancer.

The rearrangement links TRBV26 to TRBJ1-1; the table's D call, TRBD1, has no DNA check behind it. TRBV26 represents a pseudogene. The CDR3 is 13 residues long. The CDR3 DNA reads as TGTGCCAGCACTCCGGGCTCCAACACTGAAGCTTTCTTT. It codes for CASTPGSNTEAFF.

This clonotype has a handful of counts. This chain joins TRBV12-5 and TRBJ2-5; the match to TRBD1 covers 8 bases. CDR3 length: 14 residues. Trimming removed 4 bases from V and 4 bases from J; junction bases left unmatched: 5. Germline V gene sequence: CDR1 LGHNT, CDR2 FRNRAP. In DNA, the CDR3 is TGTGCTAGTGGTTCGGGGACAGGTCGAGAGACCCAGTACTTC. This translates into CASGSGTGRETQYF.

This clonotype came up many times. This chain connects TRBV14 to TRBJ2-5, with no clear D. The length of the CDR3 is 14 residues. CDR1 is SGHDN and CDR2 is FVKESK in the germline V gene. V was trimmed by 0 bases and J by 5 bases, leaving 10 bases between them. In nucleotides, the CDR3 is TGTGCCAGCAGCCAAGATCATGGGTGGGAGACCCAGTACTTC. It specifies CASSQDHGWETQYF.

This clonotype was seen at least ten times. The genes are TRBV20-1 and TRBJ2-7; perhaps TRBD2 as D (6 bases). V was pared by 8 bases and J by 0 bases, with 11 bases between. This CDR3 has 12 amino acids. Germline V gives CDR1 DFQATT, CDR2 SNEGSKA (reference sequence). The CDR3 region has the DNA TGCAGTCTCGTCGGGAGCTCCTACGAGCAGTACTTC. Its protein is CSLVGSSYEQYF.

There are many counts of this clonotype. The chain joins TRBV20-1 to TRBJ2-5; TRBD2 agrees at 14 bases. Trimming took 3 bases from V and 5 from J; bases not matched to a gene: 5. The V gene's germline CDR1 is DFQATT and CDR2 SNEGSKA (reference sequence). This CDR3 contains 15 residues. CDR3 DNA sequence: TGCAGTGCTAGGGGGACTAGCGGGAGCGGCGAGACCCAGTACTTC. It codes for CSARGTSGSGETQYF.

This clonotype is medium-sized in the sample. The rearrangement uses TRBV5-1 and TRBJ2-2; TRBD2 matches 12 bases. Germline V lookup: CDR1 SGHRS, CDR2 YFSETQ. This CDR3 spans 16 amino acids. V shed 3 bases, J shed 5 bases, and the junction held 5 bases outside the gene matches. The CDR3 region has the DNA TGCGCCAGCAGCTCCGGGACTAGCGGGTCAACCGGGGAGCTGTTTTTT. Protein product: CASSSGTSGSTGELFF. Complete variable domain (other parts from reference TRBV5-1 and TRBJ2-2): KAGVTQTPRYLIKTRGQQVTLSCSPISGHRSVSWYQQTPGQGLQFLFEYFSETQRNKGNFPGRFSGRQFSNSRSEMNVSTLELGDSALYLCASSSGTSGSTGELFFGEGSRLTVL.

Ten or more counts support this clonotype. The chain couples TRBV12-3 or TRBV12-4 to TRBJ1-2; 10 bases line up with TRBD1. This CDR3 has 13 residues. V lost 6 bases and J lost 6; bases outside the gene matches: 4. CDR3 protein: CASSRDRGNGYTF. CDR3 coding DNA: TGTGCCAGCAGCCGGGACAGGGGTAATGGCTACACCTTC.

Comments on this clonotype: Only one base separates this from a far larger clonotype, so it likely reflects a read error. The chain uses TRBV9 and TRBJ2-5; unclear D gene. Germline CDR1 and CDR2: SGDLS and YYNGEE. This CDR3 contains 15 residues. Deletions cut 0 bases from V and 9 bases from J, with 18 bases between. CDR3 region: CASSVGGTAGSSQYF. Written as DNA, the CDR3 is TGTGCCAGCAGCGTAGGAGGTACGGCTGGTTCATCCCAGTACTTC.

This clonotype has a count of ten or more. V and J are TRBV2 and TRBJ1-2, with TRBD1 identical over 8 bases. Germline CDR1 reads SNHLY; CDR2 reads FYNNEI. The CDR3 totals 14 residues. Unmatched junction bases numbered 10, after V lost 7 bases and J lost 6 bases. The CDR3 loop is CASNPGQATNGYTF. The CDR3 coding sequence is TGTGCCAGCAATCCGGGACAGGCAACAAATGGCTACACCTTC.

V gene TRBV6-5 combines with J gene TRBJ2-2, with no clear D. Germline CDR1 reads MNHEY; CDR2 reads SVGAGI. Trimming took off 2 bases at V and 0 bases at J, with 4 bases between the two ends. CDR3 size: 14 residues. This CDR3 reads CASSYLSNTGELFF. CDR3 nucleotide sequence: TGTGCCAGCAGTTACCTATCGAACACCGGGGAGCTGTTTTTT.

V usage is TRBV4-1 and J usage is TRBJ2-7, with D perhaps matching TRBD1 (5 bases). Trimming shortened V by 4 bases and J by 0 bases, and 25 bases separated the two germline ends. This CDR3 spans 19 amino acids. The V gene's germline CDR1 is MGHRA and CDR2 YSYEKL. The CDR3 nucleotides read TGCGCCAGCAGCCCCTTACTTCTTGAACAACAGGCCAGCTCCTACGAGCAGTACTTC. Its translation: CASSPLLLEQQASSYEQYF.

This clonotype showed up many times. The rearrangement links TRBV12-3 or TRBV12-4 to TRBJ1-4; D uncertain. The CDR3 is 15 residues long. V gave up 6 bases and J gave up 9 bases, with 20 bases separating them. The DNA for the CDR3 is TGTGCCAGCAGCCGCTCCCCGATTTTTTTGAAAAAACTGTTTTTT. Translation gives CASSRSPIFLKKLFF.

There are many counts of this clonotype. The genes are TRBV20-1 and TRBJ2-1; D gene uncertain. Germline V lookup: CDR1 DFQATT, CDR2 SNEGSKA (reference sequence). The CDR3 loop spans 13 amino acids. V gave up 8 bases and J gave up 10 bases, with 21 bases separating them. The CDR3 DNA follows: TGCAGTCTTACCTCCGGCGGCGTCGGGGAGCAGTTCTTC. As protein: CSLTSGGVGEQFF.

V gene TRBV9 combines with J gene TRBJ2-7; 10 positions match TRBD1. The CDR3 runs to 14 residues. The trim removed 3 bases at V and 3 bases at J, leaving 3 bases unmatched. Germline values: CDR1 SGDLS, CDR2 YYNGEE. As DNA, the CDR3 is TGTGCCAGCAGCGGGGACAGGGGTAACTACGAGCAGTACTTC. This codes for CASSGDRGNYEQYF.

This sequence joins TRBV10-3 and TRBJ2-1, with TRBD2 identical over 9 bases. Losses at the gene ends were 11 bases for V and 7 bases for J; bases not matched to a gene: 12. In germline, CDR1 is ENHRY, CDR2 SYGVKD. The CDR3 sequence is 14 residues long. The CDR3, as DNA: TGTGCCGCGCTAGCGGGAACAGACAAAAATGAGCAGTTCTTC. It specifies CAALAGTDKNEQFF.

The chain is built from TRBV29-1 and TRBJ1-2; weak D call: TRBD1 (5 bases). V lost 5 bases to trimming and J lost 6 bases, with 22 bases between them. This CDR3 region has 15 residues. Germline CDR1 SQVTM, CDR2 ANQGSEA. The CDR3 nucleotides read TGCAGCGTTCCCTTAGAGGGGCGAAGTGTGGATGGCTACACCTTC. Translation: CSVPLEGRSVDGYTF.

The table lists this clonotype with many counts. The chain has TRBV7-2 and TRBJ2-5; 11 bases map to TRBD2. V lost 2 bases to trimming and J lost 5 bases; unmatched junction nucleotides: 10. The CDR3 runs to 17 residues. Germline V CDR1 and CDR2: SGHTA, FQGNSA. The CDR3 nucleotides read TGTGCCAGCAGCTTATACAGAGGGGCTAGCGGGGGGGAGACCCAGTACTTC. This translates into CASSLYRGASGGETQYF.

This rearrangement joins TRBV13 to TRBJ2-6; 11 bases align to TRBD1. The CDR3 extends over 17 amino acids. Trimming at V came to 6 bases and at J to 4 bases, leaving 8 bases not matched to a gene. From germline, CDR1 is PRHDT and CDR2 FYEKMQ (reference sequence). The DNA of the CDR3 is TGTGCCAGCAGGGGGACAGGGGGAGTGAGAGGGGCCAACGTCCTGACTTTC. Its protein is CASRGTGGVRGANVLTF.